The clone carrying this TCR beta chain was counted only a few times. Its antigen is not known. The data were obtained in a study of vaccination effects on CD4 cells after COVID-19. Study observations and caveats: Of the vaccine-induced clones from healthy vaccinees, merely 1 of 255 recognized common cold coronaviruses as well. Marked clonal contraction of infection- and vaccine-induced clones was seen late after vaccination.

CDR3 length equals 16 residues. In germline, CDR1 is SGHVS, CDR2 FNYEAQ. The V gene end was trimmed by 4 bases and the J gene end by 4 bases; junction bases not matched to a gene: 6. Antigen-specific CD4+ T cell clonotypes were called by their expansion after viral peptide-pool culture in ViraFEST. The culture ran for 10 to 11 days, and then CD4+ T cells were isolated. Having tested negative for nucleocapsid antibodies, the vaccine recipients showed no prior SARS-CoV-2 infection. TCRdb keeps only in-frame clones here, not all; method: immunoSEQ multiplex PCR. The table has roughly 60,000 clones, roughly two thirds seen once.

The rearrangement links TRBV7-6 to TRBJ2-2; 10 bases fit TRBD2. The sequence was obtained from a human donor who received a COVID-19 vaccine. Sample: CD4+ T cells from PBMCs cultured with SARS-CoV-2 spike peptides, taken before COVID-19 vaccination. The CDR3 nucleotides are TGTGCCAGCAGCTCCGGACTAGCGGAGATCACCGGGGAGCTGTTTTTT. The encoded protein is CASSSGLAEITGELFF.